A single sample gave rise to the 30 T cell receptor beta chains below, sequenced in a study of blood T cell repertoires in COVID-19. Assay: immunoSEQ multiplex PCR; the TCRdb copy retains only in-frame clones and omits some. The sample includes tens of thousands of clones, approximately 73% seen only once; the top ten take just under 15%. Sequencing was performed on peripheral blood. These receptors all come from a man between 60 and 75 years old with COVID-19, enrolled during active disease.

V gene TRBV9 combines with J gene TRBJ2-7; 8 bases line up with TRBD1. J was trimmed by 6 bases and V by 2 bases; bases with no gene match: 7. The length of the CDR3 is 14 residues. Germline V gene data show CDR1 as SGDLS and CDR2 as YYNGEE. The CDR3 protein is CASSVGTGRSEQYF. DNA for the CDR3: TGTGCCAGCAGCGTCGGGACAGGTCGGAGCGAGCAGTACTTC.

This chain connects TRBV14 to TRBJ2-7; 7 bases agree with TRBD2. Per the germline V gene, CDR1 is SGHDN and CDR2 is FVKESK. This CDR3 region has 15 residues. Trimming took 4 bases from V and 3 from J; bases not matched to a gene: 9. CDR3 sequence: CASSPFGEGFYEQYF. In DNA, the CDR3 is TGTGCCAGCAGCCCCTTCGGGGAGGGATTCTACGAGCAGTACTTC.

V is TRBV12-5 and J is TRBJ2-5; D uncertain. CDR1 and CDR2 from the germline V gene are LGHNT and FRNRAP. Between the trimmed V and J ends, which lost 6 bases and 7 bases, there was a span of 9 bases. The CDR3 has 11 residues. The CDR3 loop is CASGNEVTQYF. The CDR3 bases are TGTGCTAGTGGGAACGAGGTGACCCAGTACTTC.

This clone was detected once. This chain connects TRBV13 to TRBJ2-7, with 7 bases lining up with TRBD2. This CDR3 is built from 15 residues. Looked up from germline, CDR1 is PRHDT and CDR2 is FYEKMQ (reference sequence). V gave up 2 bases and J gave up 1 base; unmatched junction bases: 5. CDR3: CASSLLTSESYEQYF. DNA for the CDR3: TGTGCCAGCAGCTTACTAACTAGCGAGTCCTACGAGCAGTACTTC. Full variable domain (rest looked up from reference TRBV13 and TRBJ2-7): AAGVIQSPRHLIKEKRETATLKCYPIPRHDTVYWYQQGPGQDPQFLISFYEKMQSDKGSIPDRFSAQQFSDYHSELNMSSLELGDSALYFCASSLLTSESYEQYFGPGTRLTVT.

As DNA, the CDR3 is TGTGCCAGCAGTGAGGGTAGGGGACTAGCGGGATTCGATGAGCAGTTCTTC. Protein sequence: CASSEGRGLAGFDEQFF. The V call is TRBV2, the J call TRBJ2-1, with 13 bases identical to TRBD2. Germline-derived CDR1 and CDR2 are SNHLY and FYNNEI. Unmatched junction bases numbered 10, after V lost 3 bases and J lost 8 bases. This CDR3 comprises 17 residues.

This clone was seen once. The V gene is TRBV5-4, the J gene TRBJ2-3; possibly TRBD2 for D (5 bases). This CDR3 is built from 13 residues. Germline CDR1 is SGHNT and CDR2 is YYREEE (reference sequence). The ends were cut back, 4 bases at V and 3 bases at J, with 9 bases in the middle. CDR3 sequence: CASSPSGTDTQYF. The CDR3 bases are TGTGCCAGCAGCCCCTCGGGGACAGATACGCAGTATTTT.

This clone has only one observation. V is TRBV28 and J is TRBJ2-5, with D possibly TRBD2 on 5 matching bases. The CDR3 is 12 residues long. The V end was cut by 5 bases, the J end by 5 bases, with 9 bases between. CDR1 is MDHEN and CDR2 is SYDVKM in the germline V gene. CDR3 sequence: CASSRQRETQYF. CDR3 DNA sequence: TGTGCCAGCAGTCGCCAGCGGGAGACCCAGTACTTC.

The V call is TRBV5-1, the J call TRBJ2-5; the D gene is possibly TRBD1 (6 bases). The CDR3 consists of 14 residues. Germline V gene lookup returns CDR1 SGHRS and CDR2 YFSETQ. V lost 2 bases to trimming and J lost 2 bases, with 10 bases between them. As DNA, the CDR3 is TGCGCCAGCAGCTTAGGACAGAGTCAAGAGACCCAGTACTTC. Residues: CASSLGQSQETQYF. Together with reference TRBV5-1 and TRBJ2-5, the CDR3 gives the full variable domain: KAGVTQTPRYLIKTRGQQVTLSCSPISGHRSVSWYQQTPGQGLQFLFEYFSETQRNKGNFPGRFSGRQFSNSRSEMNVSTLELGDSALYLCASSLGQSQETQYFGPGTRLLVL.

This clone was counted once. The gene calls are TRBV5-5 and TRBJ2-5; perhaps TRBD1 as D (6 bases). Trimming stripped 2 bases from V and 2 bases from J, with 10 bases between. The CDR3 has 14 amino acids. CDR1 is SGHKS, CDR2 YYEKEE, per germline (reference sequence). CDR3 in DNA: TGTGCCAGCAGCTTCGGGACAAGGCAAGAGACCCAGTACTTC. Protein: CASSFGTRQETQYF.

J is TRBJ2-3 and V is TRBV7-7; 10 nucleotides agree with TRBD2. Germline V lookup: CDR1 SSHAT, CDR2 FNYEAQ (reference sequence). V dropped 5 bases and J dropped 3; count of bases not matched to a gene: 2. CDR3 size: 14 residues. The DNA of the CDR3 is TGTGCCAGCAGCGCTAGCGGGAGAACAGATACGCAGTATTTT. Amino acid sequence: CASSASGRTDTQYF. Using reference TRBV7-7 and TRBJ2-3 for the parts outside the CDR3, the full variable domain is GAGVSQSPRYKVTKRGQDVTLRCDPISSHATLYWYQQALGQGPEFLTYFNYEAQPDKSGLPSDRFSAERPEGSISTLTIQRTEQRDSAMYRCASSASGRTDTQYFGPGTRLTVL.

The chain links TRBV10-3 to TRBJ1-2, with TRBD1 matching over 8 bases. This CDR3 has 15 amino acids. CDR1 and CDR2 from the germline V gene are ENHRY and SYGVKD. With 10 bases clipped from V and 8 bases from J, the junction kept 18 bases outside the gene matches. The CDR3 reads CATRSQGAGARGYTF. The CDR3 DNA sequence: TGTGCCACCCGCAGTCAGGGGGCGGGGGCGCGGGGCTACACCTTC.

This chain links TRBV5-6 with TRBJ2-7; D possibly corresponds to TRBD2 (5 bases). This CDR3 region has 13 residues. Trimming took off 2 bases at V and 3 bases at J, with 9 bases between the two ends. Germline CDR1 and CDR2: SGHDT and YYEEEE. DNA of the CDR3: TGTGCCAGCAGCTTCCGGGGTCTCTACGAGCAGTACTTC. Residues: CASSFRGLYEQYF.

This clone turned up a few times. The rearrangement joins TRBV18 to TRBJ2-3, with 10 bases matching TRBD2. CDR3 size: 16 residues. CDR1 and CDR2 (germline): KGHSH, LQKENI. Unmatched junction bases numbered 7, after V lost 2 bases and J lost 5 bases. The CDR3 DNA follows: TGTGCCAGCTCACCAGTAGCGGGAGGAAAGGGAGATACGCAGTATTTT. Translating it yields CASSPVAGGKGDTQYF.

The gene calls are TRBV7-9 and TRBJ2-1, with TRBD2 identical over 13 bases. The CDR3 covers 15 residues. Trimming removed 5 bases from V and 7 bases from J; junction bases left unmatched: 5. Germline CDR1 SEHNR, CDR2 FQNEAQ (reference sequence). DNA of the CDR3: TGTGCCAGCAGCCTGACTAGCGGGGGGTCGAATGAGCAGTTCTTC. It translates to CASSLTSGGSNEQFF.

J is TRBJ2-7 and V is TRBV29-1; D not resolved. Germline CDR1 SQVTM, CDR2 ANQGSEA. This CDR3 contains 12 residues. Trimming took 7 bases from V and 3 from J, leaving 13 bases between them. CDR3 in DNA: TGCAGCGCCCTAGATCATATCTACGAGCAGTACTTC. Translating it yields CSALDHIYEQYF.

The rearrangement links TRBV30 to TRBJ1-5; TRBD1 might be the D (5 bases). This CDR3 comprises 14 residues. The V end lost 2 bases, the J end lost 7 bases, and 15 bases lay between the germline ends. Germline V gene data show CDR1 as GTSNPN and CDR2 as SVGIG (reference sequence). CDR3 region: CAWSKGRGGQPQHF. The CDR3 DNA reads TGTGCCTGGAGTAAGGGGAGGGGAGGCCAGCCCCAGCATTTT. The variable domain in full, with the rest retrieved from reference TRBV30 and TRBJ1-5, is SQTIHQWPATLVQPVGSPLSLECTVEGTSNPNLYWYRQAAGRGLQLLFYSVGIGQISSEVPQNLSASRPQDRQFILSSKKLLLSDSGFYLCAWSKGRGGQPQHFGDGTRLSIL.

The V gene is TRBV3-1 (or the pseudogene TRBV3-2), the J gene TRBJ2-3, with D hard to call. Germline values: CDR1 LGHDT, CDR2 YNNKEL (reference sequence). This CDR3 region has 15 residues. Deletions cut 2 bases from V and 0 bases from J, with 9 bases between. The CDR3 nucleotides read TGTGCCAGCAGCCAATGGCAGTCTAGCACAGATACGCAGTATTTT. Translating gives CASSQWQSSTDTQYF.

The V gene is TRBV5-1, the J gene TRBJ1-2; TRBD1 aligns across 7 bases. The V and J ends lost 0 bases and 5 bases, in that order; junction bases with no gene match: 1. This CDR3 has 13 amino acids. Germline V CDR1 and CDR2: SGHRS, YFSETQ. DNA for the CDR3: TGCGCCAGCAGCTTGGCACAGGGGTATGGCTACACCTTC. This codes for CASSLAQGYGYTF.

This chain links TRBV6-5 with TRBJ2-7; tentatively, D is TRBD2 (6 bases). This CDR3 spans 13 amino acids. Germline V CDR1 and CDR2: MNHEY, SVGAGI. V lost 2 bases and J 7 bases, leaving 12 bases between the germline ends. CDR3 protein: CASSYGGMREQYF. The CDR3 DNA follows: TGTGCCAGCAGTTACGGAGGGATGCGGGAGCAGTACTTC.

V usage is TRBV3-1 (or the pseudogene TRBV3-2) and J usage is TRBJ1-1; D ambiguous. Trimming took 8 bases from V and 0 from J, leaving 13 bases between them. The CDR3 length is 14 residues. The germline CDR1 and CDR2 sequences are LGHDT and YNNKEL (reference sequence). CDR3 sequence reads: CASAPSGMNTEAFF. The CDR3 bases are TGTGCCAGCGCCCCAAGCGGTATGAACACTGAAGCTTTCTTT.

This chain connects TRBV6-4 to TRBJ2-2, with D possibly matching TRBD2 (6 bases). Trimming pared 6 bases from V and 6 bases from J, leaving 14 bases between. Germline V gene data show CDR1 as MRHNA and CDR2 as SNTAGT. CDR3 length: 14 amino acids. The CDR3 spells CASSETSFSGELFF. CDR3 coding DNA: TGTGCCAGCAGCGAGACTAGTTTCTCCGGGGAGCTGTTTTTT.

This chain joins TRBV6-5 and TRBJ2-5; D call uncertain. Germline values: CDR1 MNHEY, CDR2 SVGAGI. The V gene lost 7 bases and the J gene lost 3 bases, with 3 bases spanning the gap. There are 10 residues in the CDR3. The CDR3 reads CASTKETQYF. CDR3 nucleotide sequence: TGTGCCAGCACCAAAGAGACCCAGTACTTC.

This clone was counted once. The chain has TRBV7-6 and TRBJ2-7, with a weak D call TRBD2 (7 bases). V was shortened by 5 bases and J by 3 bases, with 23 bases between the two germline ends. CDR1 and CDR2 (germline): SGHVS, FNYEAQ. This CDR3 spans 17 amino acids. CDR3 DNA sequence: TGTGCCAGCAGCACCCGAGGGAAGGGGGAGGGGGACTACGAGCAGTACTTC. It specifies CASSTRGKGEGDYEQYF.

The chain employs TRBV27 and TRBJ2-2, with D possibly matching TRBD1 (6 bases). Trimming cost V 5 bases and J 2 bases, with 15 bases left between them. Germline assignment: CDR1 MNHEY and CDR2 SMNVEV (reference sequence). The CDR3 sequence is 16 residues long. The CDR3 region is CASSPEWDINTGELFF. DNA for the CDR3: TGTGCCAGCAGTCCAGAGTGGGACATTAACACCGGGGAGCTGTTTTTT.

The chain is built from TRBV5-1 and TRBJ2-2; 8 nucleotides agree with TRBD1. CDR3 length equals 14 residues. J was trimmed by 4 bases and V by 4 bases; bases with no gene match: 3. Germline CDR1 reads SGHRS; CDR2 reads YFSETQ. CDR3 protein: CASSPGQATGELFF. In nucleotides, the CDR3 is TGCGCCAGCAGCCCGGGACAGGCCACCGGGGAGCTGTTTTTT.

The chain is built from TRBV6-5 and TRBJ1-1; 8 bases line up with TRBD1. The V gene's germline CDR1 is MNHEY and CDR2 SVGAGI. The length of the CDR3 is 13 residues. V shed 6 bases and J 4 bases; nucleotides not matched to a gene: 4. As DNA, the CDR3 is TGTGCCAGCAGGCTGGGACAGGTCACTGAAGCTTTCTTT. As protein: CASRLGQVTEAFF.

The V call is TRBV7-6, the J call TRBJ2-7; D may be TRBD2 (5 bases). V was pared by 0 bases and J by 2 bases, with 11 bases between. CDR1 is SGHVS, CDR2 FNYEAQ, per germline. CDR3 length: 15 residues. In DNA, the CDR3 is TGTGCCAGCAGCTTAGCCGGGGTAGGGCCCTACGAGCAGTACTTC. This encodes CASSLAGVGPYEQYF. The full variable domain, rest sourced from reference TRBV7-6 and TRBJ2-7, is GAGVSQSPRYKVTKRGQDVALRCDPISGHVSLYWYRQALGQGPEFLTYFNYEAQQDKSGLPNDRFSAERPEGSISTLTIQRTEQRDSAMYRCASSLAGVGPYEQYFGPGTRLTVT.

This clone was seen only a few times. The chain uses TRBV30 and TRBJ1-6, with D uncertain. V was shortened by 3 bases and J by 0 bases, with 15 bases between the two germline ends. The CDR3 spans 17 residues. Germline CDR1 and CDR2: GTSNPN and SVGIG (reference sequence). CDR3 DNA: TGTGCCTGGAGACTTGAGGGATGGAGCTCCTATAATTCACCCCTCCACTTT. Translating it yields CAWRLEGWSSYNSPLHF.

The chain joins TRBV3-1 (or the pseudogene TRBV3-2) to TRBJ1-2; 9 positions agree with TRBD1. The CDR3 runs to 14 residues. V gave up 5 bases and J gave up 6 bases; unmatched junction bases: 7. In germline, CDR1 is LGHDT, CDR2 YNNKEL (reference sequence). CDR3 sequence reads: CASSSPGTGNGYTF. DNA for the CDR3: TGTGCCAGCAGCTCACCCGGGACAGGGAATGGCTACACCTTC.

The chain carries TRBV13 and TRBJ2-7; the D is unclear. Trimming pared 1 base from V and 3 bases from J, leaving 7 bases between. Germline CDR1 PRHDT, CDR2 FYEKMQ (reference sequence). The CDR3 length is 13 residues. The CDR3 region is CASSLAAGYEQYF. In nucleotides, the CDR3 is TGTGCCAGCAGCTTAGCGGCAGGCTACGAGCAGTACTTC. Filled out from reference TRBV13 and TRBJ2-7, the complete variable domain reads AAGVIQSPRHLIKEKRETATLKCYPIPRHDTVYWYQQGPGQDPQFLISFYEKMQSDKGSIPDRFSAQQFSDYHSELNMSSLELGDSALYFCASSLAAGYEQYFGPGTRLTVT.